These 22 T cell receptor beta chains came from one sample sequenced in a study of T cells in Graves' hyperthyroidism and ophthalmopathy. Authors of the study amplified TCR beta CDR3 regions from RNA transcripts. Primed by the HTBI set, a first-round RT-PCR was run on the TCR CDR3. TCRdb ran MiXCR on the multiplex PCR reads and lists one entry per CDR3 protein. In the table there are a few hundred thousand distinct CDR3 sequences, around 20% of which are singletons. The source material was blood. These receptors originate from a man in his late teens or twenties with Graves' hyperthyroidism.

Ten or more counts support this clonotype. V usage is TRBV7-8 and J usage is TRBJ1-1; D remains unclear. This CDR3 is built from 13 residues. The germline V and J ends were trimmed by 4 bases and 6 bases, with 12 bases remaining between them. The germline gives CDR1 SGHVS, CDR2 FQNEAQ. The CDR3 sequence is CASSSWTEPEAFF. In DNA form, the CDR3 reads TGTGCCAGCAGCTCATGGACGGAGCCTGAAGCTTTCTTT. The full variable domain, rest sourced from reference TRBV7-8 and TRBJ1-1, is GAGVSQSPRYKVAKRGQDVALRCDPISGHVSLFWYQQALGQGPEFLTYFQNEAQLDKSGLPSDRFFAERPEGSVSTLKIQRTQQEDSAVYLCASSSWTEPEAFFGQGTRLTVV.

This clonotype was seen many times. The chain couples TRBV5-5 to TRBJ1-5, with TRBD1 as a possible D gene (6 bases). CDR1 SGHKS and CDR2 YYEKEE come from the germline V gene (reference sequence). CDR3 length: 13 residues. The germline V and J ends were trimmed by 1 base and 7 bases, with 9 bases remaining between them. The CDR3 DNA reads as TGTGCCAGCAGCTTGTTAGGGGGACAGCCCCAGCATTTT. This gives the protein CASSLLGGQPQHF.

This clonotype was observed at least ten times. This chain uses TRBV27 with TRBJ1-2; 7 nucleotides line up with TRBD1. J lost 5 bases, V lost 3 bases, and 6 bases had no gene match. The CDR3 loop spans 14 amino acids. CDR1 and CDR2 (germline): MNHEY, SMNVEV (reference sequence). The CDR3 sequence: CASSLEGGLYGYTF. In DNA form, the CDR3 reads TGTGCCAGCAGTTTGGAAGGGGGCCTATATGGCTACACCTTC.

As for this clonotype: The junction and the germline gene differ at one end; a read error may be behind it. The V gene is TRBV12-5, the J gene TRBJ2-7; 11 bases agree with TRBD1. Germline CDR1 and CDR2: LGHNT and FRNRAP. The CDR3 consists of 13 residues. CDR3 in DNA: TGTGCTAGTGGCTTGGGACAGGGGGACGAGCAGTACTTC. Its translation: CASGLGQGDEQYF.

This rearrangement joins TRBV15 to TRBJ1-5; D possibly corresponds to TRBD1 (5 bases). The germline V gene encodes CDR1 LNHNV and CDR2 YYDKDF (reference sequence). The CDR3 contains 14 residues. Deletions cut 3 bases from V and 4 bases from J, with 10 bases between. CDR3 sequence: CATSSTPGNQPQHF. CDR3 coding DNA: TGTGCCACCAGCAGTACCCCAGGGAATCAGCCCCAGCATTTT.

Note on this clonotype: A read error is possible here, since a much larger clone lies one base away. The V call is TRBV20-1, the J call TRBJ2-5; D is ambiguous. The germline CDR1 and CDR2 sequences are DFQATT and SNEGSKA (reference sequence). V was clipped by 4 bases and J by 4 bases, with 16 bases between them. The CDR3 extends over 14 amino acids. The CDR3: CSATGRNTLETQYF. CDR3 nucleotide sequence: TGCAGTGCTACCGGACGGAATACACTAGAGACCCAGTACTTC.

V gene TRBV6-4 combines with J gene TRBJ2-5; D is uncertain. CDR1 is MRHNA and CDR2 is SNTAGT in the germline V gene. V lost 7 bases and J 1 base, leaving 13 bases between the germline ends. This CDR3 is 14 amino acids long. In DNA form, the CDR3 reads TGTGCCAGCACATTAAAACGACCCCAAGAGACCCAGTACTTC. Translation: CASTLKRPQETQYF.

This clonotype has at least ten counts. The CDR3 protein is CASSLMVSYGYTF. The CDR3 DNA is TGTGCCAGCAGTTTAATGGTCAGCTATGGCTACACCTTC. V usage is TRBV12-3 or TRBV12-4 and J usage is TRBJ1-2; unclear D gene. V dropped 2 bases and J dropped 4 bases, with 8 bases sitting between them. The CDR3 sequence is 13 residues long.

The chain links TRBV11-1 to TRBJ1-2; D may be TRBD1 (6 bases). Between the trimmed V and J ends, which lost 5 bases and 6 bases, there was a span of 19 bases. Germline V CDR1 and CDR2: SGHAT, FQDESV (reference sequence). This CDR3 region has 15 residues. The CDR3: CASSLGGRQRDGYTF. In DNA, the CDR3 is TGTGCCAGCAGCCTAGGGGGACGGCAGCGGGATGGCTACACCTTC.

The chain couples TRBV6-5 to TRBJ2-7, with 8 bases lining up with TRBD2. The CDR3 extends over 13 amino acids. CDR1 MNHEY and CDR2 SVGAGI come from the germline V gene. The V gene end was trimmed by 0 bases and the J gene end by 11 bases; junction bases not matched to a gene: 6. The CDR3 is CASSYSMAGGEYF. In DNA, the CDR3 is TGTGCCAGCAGTTACTCGATGGCGGGGGGCGAGTACTTC.

This clonotype was seen at least ten times. V usage is TRBV11-1 and J usage is TRBJ2-2, with 9 bases that match TRBD1. The J segment lost 8 bases and the V segment lost 3 bases, leaving 10 bases of the junction unmatched. Germline V gene sequence: CDR1 SGHAT, CDR2 FQDESV (reference sequence). The CDR3 loop spans 16 amino acids. The CDR3 DNA is TGTGCCAGCAGCTTTGGTCCGGGACAGGGTGCGGGGGAGCTGTTTTTT. Residues: CASSFGPGQGAGELFF.

V is TRBV7-9 and J is TRBJ2-5; the D gene could be TRBD1 or TRBD2 (6 bases each). In germline, CDR1 is SEHNR, CDR2 FQNEAQ (reference sequence). This CDR3 region has 12 residues. Trimming removed 5 bases at V and 5 bases at J, with 9 bases between. The chain's CDR3 is CASSRGPETQYF. The CDR3 region has the DNA TGTGCCAGCAGCCGGGGGCCCGAGACCCAGTACTTC.

Points on this clonotype: A much bigger clone sits one base away, suggesting this may be a read error. The chain couples TRBV30 to TRBJ1-2, with 8 bases that match TRBD1. There are 14 residues in the CDR3. J was trimmed by 7 bases and V by 4 bases; bases with no gene match: 11. Germline CDR1 GTSNPN, CDR2 SVGIG (reference sequence). The CDR3 loop is CAWMLRQGSRGYTF. In DNA, the CDR3 is TGTGCCTGGATGCTGAGACAGGGGAGTCGTGGCTACACCTTC. Looking up the rest from reference TRBV30 and TRBJ1-2 gives the full variable domain: SQTIHQWPATLVQPVGSPLSLECTVEGTSNPNLYWYRQAAGRGLQLLFYSVGIGQISSEVPQNLSASRPQDRQFILSSKKLLLSDSGFYLCAWMLRQGSRGYTFGSGTRLTVV.

Ten or more counts support this clonotype. This chain connects TRBV12-3 or TRBV12-4 to TRBJ2-7, with D hard to call. Trimming stripped 5 bases from V and 3 bases from J, with 5 bases between. The CDR3 extends over 11 amino acids. CDR3 nucleotide sequence: TGTGCCAGCAGTCTTAACTACGAGCAGTACTTC. It translates to CASSLNYEQYF.

Many counts were recorded for this clonotype. The genes are TRBV28 and TRBJ1-2; weak D call: TRBD1 (5 bases). V shed 6 bases and J shed 3 bases, with 11 bases lying between them. Germline V gives CDR1 MDHEN, CDR2 SYDVKM. The CDR3 is 13 residues long. This CDR3 reads CASRVQGDYGYTF. The CDR3 bases are TGTGCCAGCAGGGTCCAGGGAGACTATGGCTACACCTTC.

Many counts were recorded for this clonotype. V gene TRBV19 combines with J gene TRBJ2-2, with D uncertain. There are 17 residues in the CDR3. V gave up 5 bases and J gave up 4 bases, with 20 bases separating them. CDR1 and CDR2 (germline): LNHDA, SQIVND (reference sequence). CDR3 protein: CASSAQSPPTTTGELFF. The CDR3 coding sequence is TGTGCCAGTAGTGCTCAAAGTCCACCGACGACCACCGGGGAGCTGTTTTTT.

The table lists this clonotype with many counts. The chain uses TRBV6-1 and TRBJ2-5, with 9 positions matching TRBD2. J gave up 5 bases and V 5 bases, and 12 bases lay outside the gene matches. Germline V gene sequence: CDR1 MNHNS, CDR2 SASEGT. This CDR3 comprises 16 residues. CDR3 sequence reads: CASSPTAGGPWETQYF. In DNA form, the CDR3 reads TGTGCCAGCAGTCCCACCGCGGGGGGGCCTTGGGAGACCCAGTACTTC.

The chain couples TRBV30 to TRBJ2-7; D is unresolved. This CDR3 comprises 13 residues. The V end lost 0 bases, the J end lost 3 bases, and 9 bases lay between the germline ends. The V gene's germline CDR1 is GTSNPN and CDR2 SVGIG (reference sequence). CDR3 coding DNA: TGTGCCTGGAGTGTGACACCAAACTACGAGCAGTACTTC. Translation: CAWSVTPNYEQYF.

This clonotype has at least ten counts. This chain connects TRBV12-3 or TRBV12-4 to TRBJ2-5; D call uncertain. This CDR3 region has 12 residues. V lost 6 bases to trimming and J lost 2 bases, with 7 bases between them. CDR3 protein: CASRQEQETQYF. The CDR3 nucleotides read TGTGCCAGCAGGCAGGAACAAGAGACCCAGTACTTC.

In this sample, this clonotype turned up many times. CDR3 in DNA: TGTGCCAGCAGTTATACAGGAACTCGAGAGCAGTACTTC. It yields the protein CASSYTGTREQYF. The V call is TRBV28, the J call TRBJ2-7; D perhaps matches TRBD1 (5 bases). Germline assignment: CDR1 MDHEN and CDR2 SYDVKM. The germline V and J ends were trimmed by 4 bases and 7 bases, with 14 bases remaining between them. This CDR3 contains 13 residues.

This chain uses TRBV28 with TRBJ2-5; D possibly corresponds to TRBD2 (6 bases). The CDR3 consists of 15 residues. Germline assignment: CDR1 MDHEN and CDR2 SYDVKM. With 0 bases removed from V and 3 bases from J, the gap between germline ends came to 11 bases. The CDR3, as DNA: TGTGCCAGCAGTTTATGGATGCGCGGGGAAGAGACCCAGTACTTC. Protein sequence: CASSLWMRGEETQYF.

There are many counts of this clonotype. A read error may produce the germline difference seen at one junction end. The chain carries TRBV7-2 and TRBJ2-7; 10 bases are a match to TRBD2. The germline V gene encodes CDR1 SGHTA and CDR2 FQGNSA. This CDR3 has 14 amino acids. The CDR3 reads CASSLAGGTYEQYF. CDR3 bases: TGTGCCAGCAGTTTAGCGGGGGGTACCTACGAGCAGTACTTC.